This T cell receptor beta chain stems from a study of CD8 T cells in Susac syndrome. Overall study: Susac syndrome patients were untreated, on corticosteroids with some adding intravenous immunoglobulin, or on intravenous immunoglobulin only.

Study-level findings and limits: It was acknowledged in the study that its TCR sequencing and HLA analysis involved a relatively small number of individuals.

This CDR3 has 16 amino acids. Random hexamers were used to reverse transcribe the RNA input (0.5 to 1 ug). Each CDR3 protein is one row after TCRdb ran MiXCR on the immunoSEQ multiplex PCR reads. This repertoire shows 77,000 or so distinct CDR3 sequences, 90% to 95% found once; its top ten account for 0.52%. On this clonotype itself: The antigen is undetermined.

As judged by recently defined diagnostic criteria, patients with Susac syndrome had definite or probable disease. Sequencing was carried out using CD4+ T cells from PBMCs. The clonotype originates from a human donor with Susac syndrome. The V gene is TRBV21-1, the J gene TRBJ1-2; the table names TRBD1, a call not compared with the DNA. TRBV21-1 is a known pseudogene. CDR3 amino acids: CASTKGGGEGEYGYTF. CDR3 DNA: TGTGCCAGCACCAAGGGCGGGGGCGAAGGGGAATATGGCTACACCTTC.